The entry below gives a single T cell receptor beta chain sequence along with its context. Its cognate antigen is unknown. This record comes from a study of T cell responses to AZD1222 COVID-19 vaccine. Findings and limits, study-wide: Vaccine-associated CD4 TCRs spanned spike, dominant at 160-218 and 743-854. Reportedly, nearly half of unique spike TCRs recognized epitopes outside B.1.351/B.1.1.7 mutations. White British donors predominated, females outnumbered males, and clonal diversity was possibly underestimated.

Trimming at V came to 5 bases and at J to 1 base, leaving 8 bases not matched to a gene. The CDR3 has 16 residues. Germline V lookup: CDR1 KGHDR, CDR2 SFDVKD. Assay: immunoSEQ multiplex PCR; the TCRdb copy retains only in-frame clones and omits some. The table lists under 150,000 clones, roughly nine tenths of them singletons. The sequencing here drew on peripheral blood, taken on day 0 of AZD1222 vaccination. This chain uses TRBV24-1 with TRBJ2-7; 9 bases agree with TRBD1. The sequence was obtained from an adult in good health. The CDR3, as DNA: TGTGCCACCAGTGCCCCCGCCGGGACAGGGTCCTACGAGCAGTACTTC. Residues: CATSAPAGTGSYEQYF.